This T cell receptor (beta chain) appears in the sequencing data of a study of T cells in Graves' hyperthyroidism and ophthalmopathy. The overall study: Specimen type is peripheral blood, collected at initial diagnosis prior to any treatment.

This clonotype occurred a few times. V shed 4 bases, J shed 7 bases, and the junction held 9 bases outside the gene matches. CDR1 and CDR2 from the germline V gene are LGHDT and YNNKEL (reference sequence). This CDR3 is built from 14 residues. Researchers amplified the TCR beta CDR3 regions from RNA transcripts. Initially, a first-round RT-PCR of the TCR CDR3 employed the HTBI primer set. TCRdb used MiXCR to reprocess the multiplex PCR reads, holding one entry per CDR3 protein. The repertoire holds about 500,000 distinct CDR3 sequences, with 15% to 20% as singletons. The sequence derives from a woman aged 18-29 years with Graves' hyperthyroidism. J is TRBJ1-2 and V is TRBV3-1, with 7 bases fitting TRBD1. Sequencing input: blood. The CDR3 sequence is CASSPFQGEVGYTF. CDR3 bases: TGTGCCAGCAGCCCGTTTCAGGGGGAGGTTGGCTACACCTTC.